The T cell receptor beta chain under discussion was sequenced for a study of blood T cell repertoires in COVID-19. Some clones are missing from TCRdb's copy, which holds only in-frame ones; the method was immunoSEQ multiplex PCR. This table holds about 140,000 clones, over 70% found once. With V trimmed by 5 bases and J by 3 bases, 7 bases remained unmatched. This CDR3 comprises 15 residues. From germline, CDR1 is MNHEY and CDR2 SMNVEV (reference sequence). This TCR came from a woman aged 45-59 years with acute or convalescent COVID-19. Material: peripheral blood. J is TRBJ1-5 and V is TRBV27; TRBD1 matches at 7 bases. CDR3 amino acids: CASSGSGGYNQPQHF. CDR3 bases: TGTGCCAGCAGTGGTTCAGGGGGATACAATCAGCCCCAGCATTTT.